What follows are 15 T cell receptor beta chains derived from one specimen sequenced in a study of blood T cell repertoires in COVID-19. Clones were sequenced by immunoSEQ multiplex PCR, and TCRdb holds only the in-frame ones, with some missing. This table has 150,000 to 200,000 clones, approximately 90% appearing once. The sample comprised peripheral blood. All receptors come from a man aged 25 to 40 with COVID-19, enrolled during active disease.

The chain uses TRBV11-2 and TRBJ1-3, with D tentatively TRBD1 (6 bases). Germline loops: CDR1 SGHAT, CDR2 FQNNGV. The ends were cut back, 0 bases at V and 1 base at J, with 7 bases in the middle. The CDR3 extends over 15 amino acids. CDR3 in DNA: TGTGCCAGCAGCTTAGAACAGGGTTCTGGAAACACCATATATTTT. This translates into CASSLEQGSGNTIYF.

V is TRBV3-1 (or the pseudogene TRBV3-2) and J is TRBJ2-7, with 8 nucleotides matching TRBD1. Per the germline V gene, CDR1 is LGHDT and CDR2 is YNNKEL (reference sequence). The CDR3 has 14 residues. V lost 4 bases and J lost 1; bases outside the gene matches: 3. In nucleotides, the CDR3 is TGTGCCAGCAGCCGGGGGACAGGTTCCTACGAGCAGTACTTC. This encodes CASSRGTGSYEQYF.

This chain uses TRBV3-1 (or the pseudogene TRBV3-2) with TRBJ1-1; tentatively, D is TRBD1 (5 bases). From germline, CDR1 is LGHDT and CDR2 YNNKEL (reference sequence). The CDR3 extends over 13 amino acids. Trimming cost V 1 base and J 6 bases, with 9 bases left between them. The CDR3 here is CASSQVQGAEAFF. The CDR3, as DNA: TGTGCCAGCAGCCAAGTGCAGGGCGCTGAAGCTTTCTTT.

This sequence joins TRBV19 and TRBJ1-5; TRBD1 aligns across 9 bases. Trimming took 4 bases from V and 5 from J; bases not matched to a gene: 3. CDR1 is LNHDA, CDR2 SQIVND, per germline (reference sequence). The CDR3 is made up of 14 amino acids. This CDR3 is CASSRDREDQPQHF. CDR3 bases: TGTGCCAGTAGTAGGGACAGGGAAGATCAGCCCCAGCATTTT.

This chain joins TRBV7-9 and TRBJ2-1, with 12 bases aligning to TRBD2. Germline CDR1 SEHNR, CDR2 FQNEAQ (reference sequence). There are 19 residues in the CDR3. V was clipped by 5 bases and J by 7 bases; unmatched bases: 18. The CDR3 loop is CASSATSPDGLAGINEQFF. The CDR3 DNA follows: TGTGCCAGCAGCGCCACCTCCCCTGACGGACTAGCGGGGATAAATGAGCAGTTCTTC.

J is TRBJ2-3 and V is TRBV7-9, with D perhaps matching TRBD2 (6 bases). This CDR3 spans 18 amino acids. The germline CDR1 and CDR2 sequences are SEHNR and FQNEAQ (reference sequence). V dropped 5 bases and J dropped 3 bases, with 24 bases sitting between them. The CDR3 DNA is TGTGCCAGCAGCCTGGGCGGGGAGGTGCAGGGAGGAACAGATACGCAGTATTTT. Translation: CASSLGGEVQGGTDTQYF.

This chain joins TRBV5-4 and TRBJ2-5; 10 nucleotides match TRBD2. Per germline, CDR1 SGHNT and CDR2 YYREEE (reference sequence). CDR3 length equals 15 residues. J lost 5 bases, V lost 4 bases, and 8 bases had no gene match. CDR3 in amino acids: CASSTSGGAPETQYF. DNA for the CDR3: TGTGCCAGCAGCACGAGCGGGGGGGCCCCTGAGACCCAGTACTTC. Full variable domain (remainder filled in from reference TRBV5-4 and TRBJ2-5): ETGVTQSPTHLIKTRGQQVTLRCSSQSGHNTVSWYQQALGQGPQFIFQYYREEENGRGNFPPRFSGLQFPNYSSELNVNALELDDSALYLCASSTSGGAPETQYFGPGTRLLVL.

The chain carries TRBV19 and TRBJ2-3; 12 bases line up with TRBD2. This CDR3 has 17 amino acids. Germline V gene lookup returns CDR1 LNHDA and CDR2 SQIVND (reference sequence). The trim removed 7 bases at V and 5 bases at J, leaving 13 bases unmatched. CDR3 in amino acids: CASTPTRLAGVVDTQYF. The CDR3 DNA sequence: TGTGCCAGTACCCCAACCCGACTAGCGGGGGTCGTAGATACGCAGTATTTT.

The chain has TRBV13 and TRBJ1-6; no firm D call. V dropped 0 bases and J dropped 5 bases, with 11 bases sitting between them. The CDR3 runs to 16 residues. Germline V CDR1 and CDR2: PRHDT, FYEKMQ (reference sequence). The CDR3 nucleotides are TGTGCCAGCAGCTTAGGCCTTTCCACGGATAATTCACCCCTCCACTTT. It specifies CASSLGLSTDNSPLHF.

This chain uses TRBV7-2 with TRBJ1-5, with D perhaps matching TRBD1 (5 bases). With 3 bases removed from V and 7 bases from J, the gap between germline ends came to 13 bases. The CDR3 length is 14 residues. Germline values: CDR1 SGHTA, CDR2 FQGNSA. The CDR3 nucleotides read TGTGCCAGCAGCTTGGCGGGGCTACAGCAGCCCCAGCATTTT. It translates to CASSLAGLQQPQHF.

The gene calls are TRBV7-2 and TRBJ2-3; 8 nucleotides align to TRBD1. V lost 5 bases and J lost 4; bases outside the gene matches: 5. The length of the CDR3 is 14 residues. Germline CDR1 and CDR2: SGHTA and FQGNSA. For the CDR3, the DNA is TGTGCCAGCAGCCCGGGACAGGACGCAGATACGCAGTATTTT. Protein product: CASSPGQDADTQYF.

This clone has just one count. CDR3 sequence: CASSPSGTRINEQFF. CDR3 DNA: TGTGCCAGCAGCCCATCCGGGACAAGAATTAATGAGCAGTTCTTC. This chain connects TRBV14 to TRBJ2-1, with a possible D match to TRBD1 (6 bases). The germline V gene has CDR1 SGHDN and CDR2 FVKESK. The V end lost 4 bases, the J end lost 7 bases, and 17 bases lay between the germline ends. The CDR3 is made up of 15 amino acids.

V usage is TRBV18 and J usage is TRBJ2-3; possible D gene TRBD2, 6 bases. V lost 0 bases to trimming and J lost 0 bases, with 10 bases between them. From germline, CDR1 is KGHSH and CDR2 LQKENI. This CDR3 has 16 amino acids. The CDR3, as DNA: TGTGCCAGCTCACCACCCGGGGGTTTAAGCACAGATACGCAGTATTTT. Translated, it gives CASSPPGGLSTDTQYF.

The rearrangement joins TRBV27 to TRBJ2-4; D might be TRBD1 (5 bases). Germline-derived CDR1 and CDR2 are MNHEY and SMNVEV (reference sequence). The CDR3 is made up of 16 amino acids. V was pared by 5 bases and J by 4 bases, with 18 bases between. The CDR3 DNA is TGTGCCAGCAGTCCCAGAATCGACAGTATTAAAAACATTCAGTACTTC. This codes for CASSPRIDSIKNIQYF.

V usage is TRBV7-2 and J usage is TRBJ1-2; the D gene is possibly TRBD1 (5 bases). V lost 7 bases, J lost 2 bases, and 17 bases lay in between. The CDR3 contains 15 residues. CDR1 and CDR2 (germline): SGHTA, FQGNSA. CDR3 DNA: TGTGCCAGCACGCTTTGGGAGGGGACCAACTATGGCTACACCTTC. Protein sequence: CASTLWEGTNYGYTF.